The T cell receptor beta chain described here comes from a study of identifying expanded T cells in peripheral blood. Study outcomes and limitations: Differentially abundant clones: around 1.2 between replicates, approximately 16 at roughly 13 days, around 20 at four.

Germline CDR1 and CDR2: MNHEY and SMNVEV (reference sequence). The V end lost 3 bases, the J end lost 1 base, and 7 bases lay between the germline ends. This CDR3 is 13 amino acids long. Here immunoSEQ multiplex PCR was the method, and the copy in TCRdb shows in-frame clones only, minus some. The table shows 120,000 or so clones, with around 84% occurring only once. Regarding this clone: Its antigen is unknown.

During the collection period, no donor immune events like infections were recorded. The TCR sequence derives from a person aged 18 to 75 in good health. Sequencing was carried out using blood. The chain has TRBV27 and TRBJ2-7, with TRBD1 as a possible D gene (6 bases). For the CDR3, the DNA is TGTGCCAGCAGTTTCGACAGGTCCTACGAGCAGTACTTC. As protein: CASSFDRSYEQYF.